The clone carrying this TCR beta chain was seen ten or more times. As yet, its antigen is unknown. The data belong to a study of blood T cells in healthy people across ages. Then a second PCR, running about 6 to 11 cycles, was carried out with a sample-barcoded 5' primer and a J-beta primer mix. Researchers report that a template-switch adaptor with 12 random nucleotides tagged each cDNA molecule. Paired-end reads containing CDR3 totaled no fewer than 2.5 million for each sample. Using its own MiXCR run on the 5' RACE reads, TCRdb lists one record per CDR3 protein. The data show more than 700,000 distinct CDR3 sequences, with less than 60% seen just once and around 18% held by the top ten. Overall study findings and caveats: Long-lived donors exceeded aged donors in naive CD4+ cells and diversity.

Per sample, extraction of total RNA gave at least 5 micrograms in every case. Germline V gene data show CDR1 as SQVTM and CDR2 as ANQGSEA. V lost 0 bases and J 1 base, leaving 13 bases between the germline ends. This CDR3 is 15 amino acids long. The sequencing input was blood. The TCR was taken from an older man in good health. This rearrangement joins TRBV29-1 to TRBJ2-7, with TRBD1 as a possible D gene (6 bases). The CDR3 loop reads CSVEDLGRGSYEQYF. The CDR3 nucleotides are TGCAGCGTTGAAGATCTAGGCAGGGGTTCCTACGAGCAGTACTTC.